This T cell receptor (beta chain) was obtained from a study of OX40 agonist ivuxolimab in advanced cancers. The table came from immunoSEQ multiplex PCR; TCRdb's copy has only in-frame clones and leaves some out. The sample consists of 55,000 or so clones, 86% of them appearing once. This CDR3 is built from 16 residues. CDR1 is MNHEY and CDR2 is SVGAGI in the germline V gene. Trimming shortened V by 0 bases and J by 12 bases, and 18 bases separated the two germline ends. Only a few counts were recorded for this clone. The TCR was taken from an adult with an advanced solid tumor such as melanoma, head and neck, liver or kidney cancer. The sequencing here drew on CD4+ or CD8+ T cells sorted from blood, taken in a trial of the OX40 agonist ivuxolimab. V usage is TRBV6-5 and J usage is TRBJ2-6; perhaps D is TRBD1 or TRBD2 (5 bases each). In DNA, the CDR3 is TGTGCCAGCAGTTACTCTTTCGGGGCGGTCGGTAGCGTCCTGACTTTC. It is translated as CASSYSFGAVGSVLTF.